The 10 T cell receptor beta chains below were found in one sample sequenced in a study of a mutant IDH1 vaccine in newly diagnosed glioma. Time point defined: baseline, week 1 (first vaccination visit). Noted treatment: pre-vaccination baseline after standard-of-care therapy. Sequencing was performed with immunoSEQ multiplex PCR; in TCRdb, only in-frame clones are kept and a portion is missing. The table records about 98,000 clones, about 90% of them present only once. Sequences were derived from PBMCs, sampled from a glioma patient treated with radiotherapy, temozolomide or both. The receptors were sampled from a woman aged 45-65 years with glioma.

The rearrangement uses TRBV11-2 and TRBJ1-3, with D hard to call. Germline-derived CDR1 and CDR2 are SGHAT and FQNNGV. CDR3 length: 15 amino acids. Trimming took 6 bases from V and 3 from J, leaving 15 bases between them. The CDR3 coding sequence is TGTGCCAGCAGTATAGAGTCCGCGCTTGGAAACACCATATATTTT. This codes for CASSIESALGNTIYF.

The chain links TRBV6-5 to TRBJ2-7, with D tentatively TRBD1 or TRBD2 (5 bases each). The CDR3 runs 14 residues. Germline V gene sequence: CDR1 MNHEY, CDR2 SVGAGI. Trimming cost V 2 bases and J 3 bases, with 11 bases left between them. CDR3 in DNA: TGTGCCAGCAGTTACGGGGGAATGGGCTACGAGCAGTACTTC. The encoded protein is CASSYGGMGYEQYF.

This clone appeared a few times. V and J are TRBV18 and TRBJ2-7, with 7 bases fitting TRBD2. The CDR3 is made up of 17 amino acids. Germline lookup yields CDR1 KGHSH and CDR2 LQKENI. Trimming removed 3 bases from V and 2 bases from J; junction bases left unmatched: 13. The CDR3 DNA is TGTGCCAGCTCACCGAGTATCACCGGGAGGTTCCCCTACGAGCAGTACTTC. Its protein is CASSPSITGRFPYEQYF.

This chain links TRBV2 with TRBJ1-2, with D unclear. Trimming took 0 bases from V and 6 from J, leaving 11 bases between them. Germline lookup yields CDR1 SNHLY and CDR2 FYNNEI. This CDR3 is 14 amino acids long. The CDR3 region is CASSEAWVIDGYTF. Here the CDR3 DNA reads TGTGCCAGCAGTGAAGCTTGGGTAATAGATGGCTACACCTTC.

The CDR3, as DNA: TGTGCCAGTAGTATGGACGCAACAGGGATTGGGGCCCTCCAAGAGACCCAGTACTTC. The encoded protein is CASSMDATGIGALQETQYF. The rearrangement joins TRBV19 to TRBJ2-5, with a tentative D call TRBD1 (6 bases). V was trimmed by 3 bases and J by 1 base, leaving 24 bases between them. The CDR3 is 19 amino acids. Germline V gene sequence: CDR1 LNHDA, CDR2 SQIVND (reference sequence).

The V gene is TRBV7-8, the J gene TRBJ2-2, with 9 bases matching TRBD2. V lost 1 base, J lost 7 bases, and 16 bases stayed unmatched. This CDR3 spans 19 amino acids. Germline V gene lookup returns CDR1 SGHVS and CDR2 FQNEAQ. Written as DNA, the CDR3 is TGTGCCAGCAGCTTAGGAAGGGGCCTAGCGGGACGTCAAAGCGGGGAGCTGTTTTTT. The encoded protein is CASSLGRGLAGRQSGELFF.

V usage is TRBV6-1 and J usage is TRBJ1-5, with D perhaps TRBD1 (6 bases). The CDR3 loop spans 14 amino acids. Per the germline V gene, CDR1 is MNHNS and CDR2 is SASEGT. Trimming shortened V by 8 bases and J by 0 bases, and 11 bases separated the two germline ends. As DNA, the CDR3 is TGTGCCAGCGTGGACAGCTATAGCAATCAGCCCCAGCATTTT. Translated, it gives CASVDSYSNQPQHF.

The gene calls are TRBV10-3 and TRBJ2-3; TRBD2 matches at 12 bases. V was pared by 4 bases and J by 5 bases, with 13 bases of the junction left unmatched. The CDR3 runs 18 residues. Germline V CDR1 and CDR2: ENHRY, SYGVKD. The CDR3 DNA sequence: TGTGCCATCAGTGGCCCGACTTGGACTAGCGGGATGGGAGATACGCAGTATTTT. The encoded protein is CAISGPTWTSGMGDTQYF.

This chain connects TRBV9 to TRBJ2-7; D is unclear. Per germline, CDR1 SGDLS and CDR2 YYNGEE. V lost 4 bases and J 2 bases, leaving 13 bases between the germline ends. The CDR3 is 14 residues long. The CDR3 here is CASSPSGSPYEQYF. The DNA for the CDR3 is TGTGCCAGCAGCCCCTCCGGGTCACCCTACGAGCAGTACTTC.

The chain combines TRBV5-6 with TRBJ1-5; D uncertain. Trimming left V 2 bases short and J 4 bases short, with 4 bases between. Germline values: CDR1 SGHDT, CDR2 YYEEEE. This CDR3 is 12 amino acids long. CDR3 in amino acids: CASSLINQPQHF. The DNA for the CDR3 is TGTGCCAGCAGCTTAATAAATCAGCCCCAGCATTTT.